The 23 T cell receptor beta chains below were found in one sample sequenced in a study of human T cells and chemical hapten exposure (dated by TCRdb to about 2021). To prepare the library, RACE was applied. TCRdb lists the instrument as NextSeq 500. TCRdb reworked the public reads: Q25 trimming with fastp, MiXCR clone assembly, productive beta chains retained. Identical CDR3 protein sequences are pooled into one entry, listed with their most common genes and DNA. In this sample the table shows 110,000 or so distinct CDR3 sequences, 30% to 35% of which occur a single time. The ten largest clones take up less than 3% of the sample. The sample's time point label is to be understood as: patch test 3, about 24 weeks after DPC sensitization. According to the study, the label for this sample's treatment or condition signals: therapeutic diphenylcyclopropenone sensitization with weekly scalp DPC. The input for sequencing was whole blood, taken in connection with sensitization to the hapten diphenylcyclopropenone (DPC). The receptors were gathered from a man between 40 and 49 years old with alopecia areata. Some clones in this sample may be carry-over from other donors' samples.

This clonotype was counted between two and nine times. The gene calls are TRBV10-3 and TRBJ2-3, with D tentatively TRBD2 (6 bases). With 4 bases removed from V and 0 bases from J, the gap between germline ends came to 11 bases. This CDR3 contains 15 residues. Germline CDR1 is ENHRY and CDR2 is SYGVKD. This chain's CDR3 is CAISGGLPSTDTQYF. The CDR3 DNA reads TGTGCCATCAGTGGGGGACTGCCCAGCACAGATACGCAGTATTTT.

The chain employs TRBV28 and TRBJ1-2, with D possibly TRBD1 on 5 matching bases. The CDR3 covers 14 residues. The germline V gene encodes CDR1 MDHEN and CDR2 SYDVKM. Trimming took 7 bases from V and 4 from J, leaving 16 bases between them. The CDR3 sequence is CASIPGLRTYGYTF. CDR3 bases: TGTGCCAGCATTCCGGGACTACGGACCTATGGCTACACCTTC.

The J gene is TRBJ1-2, the V gene TRBV25-1; D not certain. Germline lookup yields CDR1 MGHDK and CDR2 SYGVNS. Trimming took 5 bases from V and 6 from J, leaving 13 bases between them. This CDR3 is 13 amino acids long. The CDR3 loop reads CASSTPSKDGYTF. CDR3 bases: TGTGCCAGCAGTACCCCGTCGAAGGATGGCTACACCTTC.

This clonotype has a handful of counts. V and J are TRBV24-1 and TRBJ2-3; TRBD2 aligns across 12 bases. The germline V gene encodes CDR1 KGHDR and CDR2 SFDVKD. With V trimmed by 9 bases and J by 2 bases, 2 bases remained unmatched. The CDR3 length is 14 residues. The CDR3 spells CATGLAGPTDTQYF. The CDR3 bases are TGTGCCACCGGACTAGCGGGACCCACAGATACGCAGTATTTT.

This clonotype was seen a handful of times. The V gene is TRBV30, the J gene TRBJ1-1; weak D call: TRBD1 (6 bases). With 0 bases removed from V and 8 bases from J, the gap between germline ends came to 16 bases. The CDR3 totals 14 residues. The germline CDR1 and CDR2 sequences are GTSNPN and SVGIG (reference sequence). In DNA form, the CDR3 reads TGTGCCTGGAGTGTACTAGGGGGGGCAGCGGAAGCTTTCTTT. Amino acid sequence: CAWSVLGGAAEAFF.

This chain joins TRBV7-4 and TRBJ2-7; 15 bases are a match to TRBD2. The CDR3 contains 17 residues. The trim removed 5 bases at V and 3 bases at J, leaving 8 bases unmatched. CDR1 and CDR2 (germline): SGHVT, SQSDAQ. The chain's CDR3 is CASSRNRGLAGGYEQYV. DNA of the CDR3: TGTGCCAGCAGCCGCAACAGGGGACTAGCGGGAGGCTACGAGCAGTACGTC.

The rearrangement links TRBV5-1 to TRBJ2-7; 8 bases are a match to TRBD1. The CDR3 extends over 16 amino acids. V lost 5 bases to trimming and J lost 2 bases; unmatched junction nucleotides: 12. Germline loops: CDR1 SGHRS, CDR2 YFSETQ. CDR3: CASRHSRDRSPYEQYV. The DNA for the CDR3 is TGCGCCAGCAGGCATAGCCGGGACAGGAGCCCCTACGAGCAGTACGTC.

The chain links TRBV21-1 to TRBJ2-4; the table's D call of TRBD1 was not tested on the DNA. TRBV21-1 is shown as a pseudogene. This CDR3 spans 19 amino acids. CDR3 DNA sequence: TGTGCCAGCAGCAAAGGGGACAGGGCGGGCAAGAAGGCCAAAAACATTCAGTACTTC. As protein: CASSKGDRAGKKAKNIQYF.

A few counts support this clonotype. V and J are TRBV6-5 and TRBJ1-1, with D possibly matching TRBD1 (5 bases). Germline V gene sequence: CDR1 MNHEY, CDR2 SVGAGI. V shed 6 bases and J shed 6 bases, with 17 bases lying between them. CDR3 size: 14 residues. As DNA, the CDR3 is TGTGCCAGCAGAAATAGAATTCAGGGAGCTGAAGCTTTCTTT. Protein product: CASRNRIQGAEAFF.

This clonotype was counted only a few times. The chain employs TRBV4-3 and TRBJ2-3; the match to TRBD2 covers 12 bases. Germline CDR1 and CDR2: LGHNA and YSLEER. There are 17 residues in the CDR3. The V gene end was trimmed by 0 bases and the J gene end by 8 bases; junction bases not matched to a gene: 9. CDR3 region: CASSQDPLAGGPRTQYF. In DNA, the CDR3 is TGCGCCAGCAGCCAAGACCCCCTAGCGGGAGGGCCCCGTACGCAGTATTTT.

A few counts support this clonotype. The rearrangement links TRBV20-1 to TRBJ2-1; unclear D gene. V was pared by 2 bases and J by 0 bases, with 17 bases between. The CDR3 spans 17 residues. The germline V gene has CDR1 DFQATT and CDR2 SNEGSKA (reference sequence). CDR3 DNA sequence: TGCAGTGCTAGATATTACGTGGGCATGAGCTCCTACAATGAGCAGTTCTTC. It translates to CSARYYVGMSSYNEQFF.

The V call is TRBV29-1, the J call TRBJ1-2, with unresolved D. Trimming left V 5 bases short and J 2 bases short, with 9 bases between. The CDR3 consists of 12 residues. From germline, CDR1 is SQVTM and CDR2 ANQGSEA. The CDR3 region is CSVQKSNYGYTF. CDR3 nucleotide sequence: TGCAGCGTTCAGAAGAGCAACTATGGCTACACCTTC.

In its sample, this clonotype was seen a few times. The chain combines TRBV28 with TRBJ1-4; D gene uncertain. V was shortened by 7 bases and J by 5 bases, with 14 bases between the two germline ends. The CDR3 consists of 14 residues. Germline V gene lookup returns CDR1 MDHEN and CDR2 SYDVKM. CDR3 protein: CASTNAQRNEKLFF. CDR3 nucleotide sequence: TGTGCCAGCACGAACGCACAGAGAAATGAAAAACTGTTTTTT.

This clonotype turned up a few times. The rearrangement links TRBV4-1 to TRBJ2-7; the match to TRBD2 covers 8 bases. Germline V lookup: CDR1 MGHRA, CDR2 YSYEKL. The CDR3 totals 16 residues. V dropped 1 base and J dropped 5; count of bases not matched to a gene: 10. CDR3 coding DNA: TGCGCCAGCAGCCAAGCTGGAGCGGGAGTCGGTGACGAGCAGTACTTC. Translation: CASSQAGAGVGDEQYF.

This clonotype was detected once. The V gene is TRBV7-8, the J gene TRBJ2-1; D ambiguous. This CDR3 spans 15 amino acids. V was shortened by 5 bases and J by 4 bases, with 15 bases between the two germline ends. Germline CDR1 is SGHVS and CDR2 is FQNEAQ. The CDR3 sequence is CASSHYTNPYNEQFF. Written as DNA, the CDR3 is TGTGCCAGCAGCCACTACACGAACCCTTACAATGAGCAGTTCTTC.

This clonotype was recorded a few times. The chain couples TRBV20-1 to TRBJ2-3; tentative D call: TRBD2 (6 bases). The CDR3 has 17 amino acids. In germline, CDR1 is DFQATT, CDR2 SNEGSKA (reference sequence). V lost 0 bases and J lost 1, with 17 bases in between. CDR3 sequence: CSAREPLGTLGTDTQYF. Written as DNA, the CDR3 is TGCAGTGCTAGAGAGCCCCTCGGGACTTTGGGCACAGATACGCAGTATTTT.

This clonotype was seen more than once but under ten times. The V and J genes are TRBV6-2 or TRBV6-3 and TRBJ1-5; no clear D gene. Per the germline V gene, CDR1 is MNHEY and CDR2 is SVGEGT. V lost 0 bases, J lost 6 bases, and 9 bases lay in between. The CDR3 totals 14 residues. In nucleotides, the CDR3 is TGTGCCAGCAGTTACTCGGGCAGCGGTCAGCCCCAGCATTTT. Amino acids: CASSYSGSGQPQHF.

This clonotype was detected a few times. V and J are TRBV20-1 and TRBJ2-5; a possible D gene is TRBD2 (5 bases). V lost 3 bases and J 5 bases, leaving 10 bases between the germline ends. Looked up from germline, CDR1 is DFQATT and CDR2 is SNEGSKA (reference sequence). The CDR3 has 12 amino acids. CDR3 loop: CSARSGWETQYF. Here the CDR3 DNA reads TGCAGTGCTAGGTCGGGGTGGGAGACCCAGTACTTC.

This sequence joins TRBV11-2 and TRBJ2-7, with TRBD2 matching 8 bases. CDR1 SGHAT and CDR2 FQNNGV come from the germline V gene. This CDR3 is built from 12 residues. After removal of 5 bases from V and 5 bases from J, the junction contained 2 bases not matched to a gene. The CDR3 is CASSAGGNEQYF. For the CDR3, the DNA is TGTGCCAGCAGCGCGGGGGGAAACGAGCAGTACTTC.

The chain carries TRBV30 and TRBJ2-3; 7 bases are a match to TRBD1. Germline CDR1 and CDR2: GTSNPN and SVGIG (reference sequence). The CDR3 has 12 residues. J was trimmed by 8 bases and V by 3 bases; bases with no gene match: 5. CDR3 in DNA: TGTGCCTGGAGGACAGGGCAGGGTACGCAGTATTTT. This sequence encodes CAWRTGQGTQYF. Looking up the rest from reference TRBV30 and TRBJ2-3 gives the full variable domain: SQTIHQWPATLVQPVGSPLSLECTVEGTSNPNLYWYRQAAGRGLQLLFYSVGIGQISSEVPQNLSASRPQDRQFILSSKKLLLSDSGFYLCAWRTGQGTQYFGPGTRLTVL.

The V call is TRBV29-1, the J call TRBJ2-1, with D perhaps matching TRBD1 or TRBD2 (7 bases each). The V and J ends lost 5 bases and 6 bases respectively, with 17 bases between them. The germline V gene encodes CDR1 SQVTM and CDR2 ANQGSEA. The CDR3 loop spans 14 amino acids. CDR3: CSVRGGGGPNEQFF. For the CDR3, the DNA is TGCAGCGTTCGCGGGGGAGGGGGCCCCAATGAGCAGTTCTTC.

This rearrangement joins TRBV6-1 to TRBJ1-4, with D possibly being TRBD1 (6 bases). The length of the CDR3 is 15 residues. Deletions cut 6 bases from V and 6 bases from J, with 17 bases between. Germline CDR1 MNHNS, CDR2 SASEGT. The CDR3 bases are TGTGCCAGCAGACTTCAGCAGGGGACCCATGAAAAACTGTTTTTT. It translates to CASRLQQGTHEKLFF.

V and J are TRBV6-2 or TRBV6-3 and TRBJ1-5, with a tentative D call TRBD1 (5 bases). The ends were cut back, 2 bases at V and 5 bases at J, with 7 bases in the middle. The germline CDR1 and CDR2 sequences are MNHEY and SVGEGT. This CDR3 comprises 13 residues. The CDR3 loop is CASSYGTDQPQHF. CDR3 bases: TGTGCCAGCAGTTACGGGACTGATCAGCCCCAGCATTTT.